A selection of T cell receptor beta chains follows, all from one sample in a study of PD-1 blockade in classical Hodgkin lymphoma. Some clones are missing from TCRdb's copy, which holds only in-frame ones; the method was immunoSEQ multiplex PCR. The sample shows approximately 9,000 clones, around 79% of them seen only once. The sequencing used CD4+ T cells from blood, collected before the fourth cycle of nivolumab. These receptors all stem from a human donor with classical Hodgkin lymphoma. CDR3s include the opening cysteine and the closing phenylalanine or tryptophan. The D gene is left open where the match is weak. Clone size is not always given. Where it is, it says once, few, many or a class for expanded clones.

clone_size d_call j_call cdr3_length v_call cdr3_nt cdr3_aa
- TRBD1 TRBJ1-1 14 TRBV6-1 TGTGCCAGCAGTGAAGTTTTTGGCCAGGGGGCGGCTTTCTTT CASSEVFGQGAAFF
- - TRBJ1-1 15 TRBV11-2 TGTGCCAGCAGCTTATATACGGGGGGCGCGACTGAAGCTTTCTTT CASSLYTGGATEAFF
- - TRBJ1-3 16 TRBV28 TGTGCCAGCAGTGGGGGGGGACCATGGACGGGAAACACCATATATTTT CASSGGGPWTGNTIYF
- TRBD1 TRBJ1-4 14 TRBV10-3 TGTGCCATCCGGGCAGGGGGCGGTGCGGAAAAACTGTTTTTT CAIRAGGGAEKLFF
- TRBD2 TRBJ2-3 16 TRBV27 TGTGCCAGCAGTTTTGAACTAGCGGGGGGGGCAGATACGCAGTATTTT CASSFELAGGADTQYF
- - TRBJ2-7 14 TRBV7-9 TGTGCCAGCAGCGCACCCGGTAGGGGTATCCAGCAGTACTTC CASSAPGRGIQQYF
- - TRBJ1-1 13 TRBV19 TGTGCCAGCCAAGTAGGCAGGGGCACTGAAGCTTTCTTT CASQVGRGTEAFF
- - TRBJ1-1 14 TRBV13 TGTGCCAGCAGCCCGCGGGGGGGAAACACTGAAGCTTTCTTT CASSPRGGNTEAFF
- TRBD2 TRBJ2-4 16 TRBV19 TGTGCCAGTAGTATCCTAGCGGGGCTAGCCAAAAACATTCAGTACTTC CASSILAGLAKNIQYF
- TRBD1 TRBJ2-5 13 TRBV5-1 TGCGCCAGCGGAGGGACAGGGGAAAAGACCCAGTACTTC CASGGTGEKTQYF
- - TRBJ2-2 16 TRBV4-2 TGTGCCAGCAGCCACCTACTCCGGGACAAAGCCGGGGAGCTGTTTTTT CASSHLLRDKAGELFF
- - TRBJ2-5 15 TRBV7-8 TGTGCCAGCAGCTTAGTAGCGCCCCCACAAGAGACCCAGTACTTC CASSLVAPPQETQYF
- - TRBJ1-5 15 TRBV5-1 TGCGCCAGCAGCTTGGCCAGGGATAGCAATCAGCCCCAGCATTTT CASSLARDSNQPQHF
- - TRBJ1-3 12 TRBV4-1 TGCGCCAGCAGCCGAGACGGGAACACCATATATTTT CASSRDGNTIYF
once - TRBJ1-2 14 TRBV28 TGTGCCAGCAGTTTCAGTAAGAGGGCTTATGGCTACACCTTC CASSFSKRAYGYTF
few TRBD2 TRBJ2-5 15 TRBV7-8 TGTGCCAGCAGCTCCTTAGCGGGGAGAGGAGAGACCCAGTACTTC CASSSLAGRGETQYF
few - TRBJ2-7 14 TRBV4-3 TGCGCCAGCAGCCAAGATCCTTCCTACGGGGAGCAGTACTTC CASSQDPSYGEQYF
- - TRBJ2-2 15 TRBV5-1 TGCGCCAGCAGCTTACGGGGGGCCCGGGACGGGGAGCTGTTTTTT CASSLRGARDGELFF
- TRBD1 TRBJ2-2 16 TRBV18 TGTGCCAGCTCACCGACCGGACAGGGAGGCACCGGGGAGCTGTTTTTT CASSPTGQGGTGELFF
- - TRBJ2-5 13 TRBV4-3 TGCGCCAGCAGCCAAGATCTGGCGGAGACCCAGTACTTC CASSQDLAETQYF
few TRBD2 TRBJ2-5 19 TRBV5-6 TGTGCCAGCAGCTTGGAAGCGCGACTAGCGGGGCCGGGAGGAGAGACCCAGTACTTC CASSLEARLAGPGGETQYF
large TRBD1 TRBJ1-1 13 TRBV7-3 TGTGCCAGCAGCTTAAATAAAGGGGGCAACGCTTTCTTT CASSLNKGGNAFF
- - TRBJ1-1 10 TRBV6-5 TGTGCCAGCAGTGATGTCGGGACTTTCTTT CASSDVGTFF
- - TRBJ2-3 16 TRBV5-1 TGCGCCAGCAGCCCGACAGTTCTCTCATCCACAGATACGCAGTATTTT CASSPTVLSSTDTQYF
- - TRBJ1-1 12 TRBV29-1 TGCAGCGTTGGATTTATGACGACTGAAGCTTTCTTT CSVGFMTTEAFF
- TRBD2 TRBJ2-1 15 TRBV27 TGTGCCAGCCGAAAACTAGCGGGGGGGTTCAATGAGCAGTTCTTC CASRKLAGGFNEQFF
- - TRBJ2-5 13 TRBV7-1 TGTGCCAGCAGGCCCATGGGGGCGGAGACCCAGTACTTC CASRPMGAETQYF
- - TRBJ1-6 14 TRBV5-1 TGCGCCAGCAGCTTAGGCCATCAGGAATCACCCCTCCACTTT CASSLGHQESPLHF
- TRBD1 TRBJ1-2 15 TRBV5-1 TGCGCCAGCAGCTTGTATGGGGACAGTAACTATGGCTACACCTTC CASSLYGDSNYGYTF
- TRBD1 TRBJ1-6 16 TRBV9 TGTGCCAGCAGCGTAGCGGGACAGGGGTTAAATTCACCCCTCCACTTT CASSVAGQGLNSPLHF
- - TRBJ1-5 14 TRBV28 TGTGCCAGCAGTTGGGGGGAGAGCAATCAGCCCCAGCATTTT CASSWGESNQPQHF
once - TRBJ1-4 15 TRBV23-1 TGCGCCAGCAGTCAATCGGACAGAAGAGAGGAAAAACTGTTTTTT CASSQSDRREEKLFF
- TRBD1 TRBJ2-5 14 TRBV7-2 TGTGCCAGCAGCCCCGGGACAGGGGCTGGGACCCAGTACTTC CASSPGTGAGTQYF
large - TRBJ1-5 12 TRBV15 TGTGCCACCAGCAGAGGAAATCAGCCCCAGCATTTT CATSRGNQPQHF
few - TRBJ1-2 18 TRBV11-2 TGTGCCAGCAGCGAAAACTTCCAAGAGGACCCAGGGTGGGGTGGCTACACCTTC CASSENFQEDPGWGGYTF
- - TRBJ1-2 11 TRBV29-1 TGCAGCGTTGGGCAGGGAGGGGACTACACCTTC CSVGQGGDYTF
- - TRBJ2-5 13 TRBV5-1 TGCGCCAGCAGCGGCGACCTTCAAGAGACCCAGTACTTC CASSGDLQETQYF
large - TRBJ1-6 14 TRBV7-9 TGTGCCAGCAGCTCTACAGGGTACAATTCACCCCTCCACTTT CASSSTGYNSPLHF
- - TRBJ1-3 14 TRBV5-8 TGTGCCAGCAGCTTGTCCGGGAGTGGAAACACCATATATTTT CASSLSGSGNTIYF
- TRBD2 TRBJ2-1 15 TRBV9 TGTGCCAGCAGCGTAGATAGCGGGGCGTACAATGAGCAGTTCTTC CASSVDSGAYNEQFF
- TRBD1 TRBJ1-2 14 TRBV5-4 TGTGCCAGCAGCGAGGGGGGGACAGGGTACGGCTACACCTTC CASSEGGTGYGYTF
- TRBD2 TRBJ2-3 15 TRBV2 TGTGCCAGCAGTGGACTAGCGGGGGTCGGGGGTACGCAGTATTTT CASSGLAGVGGTQYF
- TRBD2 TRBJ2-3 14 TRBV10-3 TGTGCCATCAGGAGACTAGCGGTTAATGGTACGCAGTATTTT CAIRRLAVNGTQYF
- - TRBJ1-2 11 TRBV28 TGTGCCAGCAGGCAGAACTATGGCTACACCTTC CASRQNYGYTF
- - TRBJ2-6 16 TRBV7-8 TGTGCCAGCAGCGAGGGAAGGAGCTCTGGGGCCAACGTCCTGACTTTC CASSEGRSSGANVLTF
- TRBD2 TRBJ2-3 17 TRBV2 TGTGCCAGCAGTTTAATGGCTCTGGCGGGGGGGTATGATACGCAGTATTTT CASSLMALAGGYDTQYF
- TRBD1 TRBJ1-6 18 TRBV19 TGTGCCAGTAGTATCCGTCCCGGGACAGGGAACAGCGGCTCACCCCTCCACTTT CASSIRPGTGNSGSPLHF
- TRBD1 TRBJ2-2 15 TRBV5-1 TGCGCCAGCAGCCATCGACAGGGGTGGGGCGGGGAGCTGTTTTTT CASSHRQGWGGELFF
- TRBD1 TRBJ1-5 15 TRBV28 TGTGCCAGCAGTTTATCAGGGGGGAGCAATCAGCCCCAGCATTTT CASSLSGGSNQPQHF
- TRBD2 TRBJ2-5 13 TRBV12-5 TGTGCTAGTGGTTCTAGCGGTCAAGAGACCCAGTACTTC CASGSSGQETQYF
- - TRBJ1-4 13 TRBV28 TGTGCCAGCAGTTTTGGTGGTAATGAAAAACTGTTTTTT CASSFGGNEKLFF
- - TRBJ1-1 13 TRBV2 TGTGCCAGCAAGGCAGATATGAACACTGAAGCTTTCTTT CASKADMNTEAFF
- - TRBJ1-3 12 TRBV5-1 TGCGCCAGCAGCTTCAGCGGAAACACCATATATTTT CASSFSGNTIYF
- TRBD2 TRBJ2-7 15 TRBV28 TGTGCCAGCAGCCATACTAGCGGGGGGGCCTACGAGCAGTACTTC CASSHTSGGAYEQYF
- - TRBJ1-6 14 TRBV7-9 TGTGCCAGCAGCTCTCAGGGAGGTAATTCACCCCTCCACTTT CASSSQGGNSPLHF
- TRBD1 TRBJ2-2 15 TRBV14 TGTGCCAGCAGCCAAGGGGGACAGGGGGCCCGGGAGCTGTTTTTT CASSQGGQGARELFF
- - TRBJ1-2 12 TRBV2 TGTGCCAGCAGTGTAGTGAACTATGGCTACACCTTC CASSVVNYGYTF
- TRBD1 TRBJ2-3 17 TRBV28 TGTGCCAGCAGCACCAGACAGGGGGTCGCGAGCACAGATACGCAGTATTTT CASSTRQGVASTDTQYF
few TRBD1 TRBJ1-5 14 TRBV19 TGTGCCAGTGACAGGGCGGGCAGCAATCAGCCCCAGCATTTT CASDRAGSNQPQHF